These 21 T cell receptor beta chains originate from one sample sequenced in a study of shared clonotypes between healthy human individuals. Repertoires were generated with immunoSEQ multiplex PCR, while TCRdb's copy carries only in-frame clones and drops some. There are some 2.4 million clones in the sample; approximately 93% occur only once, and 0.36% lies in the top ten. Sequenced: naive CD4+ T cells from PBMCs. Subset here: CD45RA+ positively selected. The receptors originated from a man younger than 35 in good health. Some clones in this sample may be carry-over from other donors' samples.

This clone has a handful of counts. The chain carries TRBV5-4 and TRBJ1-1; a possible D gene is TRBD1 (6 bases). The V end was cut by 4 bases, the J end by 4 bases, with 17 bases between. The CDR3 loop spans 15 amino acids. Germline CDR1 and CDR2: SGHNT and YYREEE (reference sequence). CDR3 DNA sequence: TGTGCCAGCAGCCCCATCCCAGGGGAGGGCACTGAAGCTTTCTTT. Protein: CASSPIPGEGTEAFF.

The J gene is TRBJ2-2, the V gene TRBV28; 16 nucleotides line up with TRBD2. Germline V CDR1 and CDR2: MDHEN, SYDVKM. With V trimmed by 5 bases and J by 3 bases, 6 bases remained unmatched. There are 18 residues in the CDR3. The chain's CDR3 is CASSVGTSGRGDTGELFF. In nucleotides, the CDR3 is TGTGCCAGCAGTGTGGGGACTAGCGGGAGGGGGGACACCGGGGAGCTGTTTTTT.

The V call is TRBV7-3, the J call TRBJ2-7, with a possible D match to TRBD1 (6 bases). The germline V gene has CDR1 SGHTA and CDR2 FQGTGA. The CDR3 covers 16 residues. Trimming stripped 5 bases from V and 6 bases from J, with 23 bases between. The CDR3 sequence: CASSPLGPQGRSEQYF. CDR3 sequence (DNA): TGTGCCAGCAGCCCTCTTGGCCCGCAGGGGCGTAGCGAGCAGTACTTC. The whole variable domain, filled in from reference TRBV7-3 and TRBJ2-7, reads GAGVSQTPSNKVTEKGKYVELRCDPISGHTALYWYRQSLGQGPEFLIYFQGTGAADDSGLPNDRFFAVRPEGSVSTLKIQRTERGDSAVYLCASSPLGPQGRSEQYFGPGTRLTVT.

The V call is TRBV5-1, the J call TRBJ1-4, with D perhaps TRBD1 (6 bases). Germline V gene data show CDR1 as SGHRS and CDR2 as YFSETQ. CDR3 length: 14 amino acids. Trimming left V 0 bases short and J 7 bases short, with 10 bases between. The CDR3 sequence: CASSLGDKLEKLFF. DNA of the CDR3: TGCGCCAGCAGCTTGGGGGACAAACTTGAAAAACTGTTTTTT. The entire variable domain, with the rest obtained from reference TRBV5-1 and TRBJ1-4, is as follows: KAGVTQTPRYLIKTRGQQVTLSCSPISGHRSVSWYQQTPGQGLQFLFEYFSETQRNKGNFPGRFSGRQFSNSRSEMNVSTLELGDSALYLCASSLGDKLEKLFFGSGTQLSVL.

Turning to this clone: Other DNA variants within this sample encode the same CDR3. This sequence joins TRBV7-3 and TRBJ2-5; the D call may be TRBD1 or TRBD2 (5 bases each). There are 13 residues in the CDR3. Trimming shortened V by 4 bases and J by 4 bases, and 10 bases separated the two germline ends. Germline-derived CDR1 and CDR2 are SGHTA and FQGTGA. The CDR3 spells CASSSGTVETQYF. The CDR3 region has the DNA TGTGCCAGCAGCTCCGGGACCGTAGAGACCCAGTACTTC.

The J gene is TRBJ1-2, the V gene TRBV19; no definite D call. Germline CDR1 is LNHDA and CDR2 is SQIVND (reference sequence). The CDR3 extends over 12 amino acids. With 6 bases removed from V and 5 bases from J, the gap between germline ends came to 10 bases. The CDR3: CASRGWDYGYTF. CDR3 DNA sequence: TGTGCCAGTAGGGGGTGGGATTATGGCTACACCTTC.

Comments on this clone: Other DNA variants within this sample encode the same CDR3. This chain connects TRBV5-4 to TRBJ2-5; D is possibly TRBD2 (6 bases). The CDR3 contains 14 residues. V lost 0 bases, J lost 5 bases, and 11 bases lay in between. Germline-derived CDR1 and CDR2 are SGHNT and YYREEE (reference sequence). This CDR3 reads CASSLASAVETQYF. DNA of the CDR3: TGTGCCAGCAGCTTGGCTAGCGCGGTCGAGACCCAGTACTTC.

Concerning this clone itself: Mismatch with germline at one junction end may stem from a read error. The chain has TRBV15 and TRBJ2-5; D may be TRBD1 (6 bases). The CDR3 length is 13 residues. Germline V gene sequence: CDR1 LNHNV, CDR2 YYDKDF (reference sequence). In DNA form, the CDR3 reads TGTGCCACCAGTCAGGACAGACAAGGGACCCAGTACTTC. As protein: CATSQDRQGTQYF.

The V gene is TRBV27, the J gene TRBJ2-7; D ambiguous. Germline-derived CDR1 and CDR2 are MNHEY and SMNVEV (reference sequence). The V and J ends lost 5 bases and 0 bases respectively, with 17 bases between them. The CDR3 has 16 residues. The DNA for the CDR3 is TGTGCCAGCAGTCGGTCCGGCTCCTCGTTCTCCTACGAGCAGTACTTC. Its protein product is CASSRSGSSFSYEQYF.

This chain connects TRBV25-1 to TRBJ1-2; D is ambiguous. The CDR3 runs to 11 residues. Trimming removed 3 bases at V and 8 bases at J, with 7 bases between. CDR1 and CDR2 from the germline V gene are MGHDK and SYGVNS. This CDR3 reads CASSETFGYTF. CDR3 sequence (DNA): TGTGCCAGCAGTGAGACTTTCGGCTACACCTTC.

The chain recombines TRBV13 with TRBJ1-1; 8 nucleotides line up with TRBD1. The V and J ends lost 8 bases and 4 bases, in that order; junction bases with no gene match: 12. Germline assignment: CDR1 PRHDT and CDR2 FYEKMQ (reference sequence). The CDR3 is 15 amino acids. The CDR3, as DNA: TGTGCCAGCTGTGGATCGGACAGGGCACGCACTGAAGCTTTCTTT. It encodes CASCGSDRARTEAFF.

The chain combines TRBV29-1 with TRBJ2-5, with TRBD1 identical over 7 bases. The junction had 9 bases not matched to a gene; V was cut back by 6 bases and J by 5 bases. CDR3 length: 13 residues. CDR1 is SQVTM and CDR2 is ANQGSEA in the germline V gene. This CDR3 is CSVDTGDVETQYF. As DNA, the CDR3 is TGCAGCGTAGATACAGGGGACGTTGAGACCCAGTACTTC. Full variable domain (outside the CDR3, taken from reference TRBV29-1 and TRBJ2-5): SAVISQKPSRDICQRGTSLTIQCQVDSQVTMMFWYRQQPGQSLTLIATANQGSEATYESGFVIDKFPISRPNLTFSTLTVSNMSPEDSSIYLCSVDTGDVETQYFGPGTRLLVL.

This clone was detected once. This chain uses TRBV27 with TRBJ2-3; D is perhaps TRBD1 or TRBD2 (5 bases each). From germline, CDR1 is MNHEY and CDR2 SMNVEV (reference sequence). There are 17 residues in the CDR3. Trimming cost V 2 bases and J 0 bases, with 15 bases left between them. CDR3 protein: CASSLVREAASTDTQYF. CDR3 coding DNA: TGTGCCAGCAGTTTAGTCAGGGAAGCGGCTAGCACAGATACGCAGTATTTT.

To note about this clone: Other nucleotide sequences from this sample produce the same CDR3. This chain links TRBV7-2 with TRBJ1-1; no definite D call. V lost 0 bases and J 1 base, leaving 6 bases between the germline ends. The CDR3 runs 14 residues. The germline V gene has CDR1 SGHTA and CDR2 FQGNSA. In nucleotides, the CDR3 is TGTGCCAGCAGCTTAGCCCGGGAGAACACTGAAGCTTTCTTT. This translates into CASSLARENTEAFF.

The CDR3 spells CAINRDRGEKLFF. CDR3 nucleotide sequence: TGTGCCATCAACCGGGACAGGGGTGAAAAACTGTTTTTT. The chain uses TRBV10-3 and TRBJ1-4, with TRBD1 matching 10 bases. With 7 bases clipped from V and 7 bases from J, the junction kept 3 bases outside the gene matches. This CDR3 region has 13 residues. Germline V gene data show CDR1 as ENHRY and CDR2 as SYGVKD.

CDR3 region: CASRPGQGYTEAFF. In DNA form, the CDR3 reads TGCGCCAGCAGGCCGGGACAGGGATACACTGAAGCTTTCTTT. The rearrangement joins TRBV5-1 to TRBJ1-1; 9 bases fit TRBD1. Germline values: CDR1 SGHRS, CDR2 YFSETQ. V shed 5 bases, J shed 3 bases, and the junction held 5 bases outside the gene matches. The CDR3 is made up of 14 amino acids.

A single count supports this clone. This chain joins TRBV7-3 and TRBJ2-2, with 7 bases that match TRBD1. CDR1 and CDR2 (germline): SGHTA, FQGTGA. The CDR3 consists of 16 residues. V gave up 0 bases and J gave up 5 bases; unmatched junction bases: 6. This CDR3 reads CASSLTPRTGTGELFF. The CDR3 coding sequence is TGTGCCAGCAGCTTAACCCCAAGGACAGGTACCGGGGAGCTGTTTTTT.

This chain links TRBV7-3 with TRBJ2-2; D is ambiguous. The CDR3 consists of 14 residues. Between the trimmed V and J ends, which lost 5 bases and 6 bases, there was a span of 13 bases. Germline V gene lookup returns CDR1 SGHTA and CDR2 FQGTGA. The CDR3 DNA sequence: TGTGCCAGCAGCCCGTCGGCCGGGCCCGGGGAGCTGTTTTTT. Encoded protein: CASSPSAGPGELFF.

The CDR3 protein is CASSVDPTRVGGNTIYF. Written as DNA, the CDR3 is TGTGCCAGCAGCGTAGATCCTACCCGGGTCGGCGGAAACACCATATATTTT. The gene calls are TRBV9 and TRBJ1-3; no firm D call. The CDR3 totals 17 residues. CDR1 SGDLS and CDR2 YYNGEE come from the germline V gene. V lost 0 bases and J 4 bases, leaving 17 bases between the germline ends.

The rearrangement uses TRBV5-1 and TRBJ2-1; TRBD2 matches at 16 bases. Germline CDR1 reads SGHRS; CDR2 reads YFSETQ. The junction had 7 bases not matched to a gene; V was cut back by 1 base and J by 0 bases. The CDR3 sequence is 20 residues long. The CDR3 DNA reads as TGCGCCAGCAGCTTGAATCCGGGACTAGCGGGAGGGAGCTCCTACAATGAGCAGTTCTTC. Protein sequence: CASSLNPGLAGGSSYNEQFF.

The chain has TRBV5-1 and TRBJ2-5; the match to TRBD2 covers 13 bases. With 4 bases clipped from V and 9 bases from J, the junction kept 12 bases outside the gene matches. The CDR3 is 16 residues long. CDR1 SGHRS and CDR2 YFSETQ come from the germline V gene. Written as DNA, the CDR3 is TGCGCCAGCAGCCTCAACCGACTAGCGGGGGGCGCTCCCCAGTACTTC. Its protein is CASSLNRLAGGAPQYF.